The present T cell receptor (beta chain) was sequenced within a study of shared clonotypes between healthy human individuals. Study observations and caveats: Naive CD4 clonotype sharing across a handful of donors was around 5.5%.

A remark on this clone: What it recognizes is unknown.

The table came from immunoSEQ multiplex PCR; TCRdb's copy has only in-frame clones and leaves some out. The data hold 2,500,000 or so clones, with around 93% observed a single time. This sequence originates from a young man in good health. Some clones in this sample may be carry-over from other donors' samples. Sequencing input: naive CD4+ T cells from PBMCs. The subset denotes: CD45RA+ positively selected.

CDR3 loop: CSVAEDTQYF. As DNA, the CDR3 is TGCAGCGTTGCCGAAGATACGCAGTATTTT. The rearrangement links TRBV29-1 to TRBJ2-3; no clear D. V lost 4 bases and J 5 bases, leaving 4 bases between the germline ends. There are 10 residues in the CDR3. Germline loops: CDR1 SQVTM, CDR2 ANQGSEA.